This TCR beta chain was captured by sequencing in a study of technical replicates of blood from a few donors. Germline V gives CDR1 LGHNA, CDR2 YNFKEQ. This CDR3 has 15 residues. After removal of 4 bases from V and 2 bases from J, the junction contained 1 base not matched to a gene. The data were produced by immunoSEQ multiplex PCR, yet TCRdb's version contains in-frame clones alone and is incomplete. Of 85,000 to 100,000 clones listed, nearly 95% are singletons. The sequence came from a human donor in good health. The sequenced sample consisted of T cells isolated from PBMCs. This chain links TRBV4-2 with TRBJ2-3; 12 bases are shared with TRBD2. The CDR3 DNA reads as TGTGCCAGCAGCCGGACTAGCGGGATCACAGATACGCAGTATTTT. Amino acid sequence: CASSRTSGITDTQYF.